Each of the 29 T cell receptor beta chains below was sequenced from the same sample in a study of T cell repertoires in cytomegalovirus infection. MiXCR, applied by TCRdb to the reads, yields one record per CDR3 protein. The table shows under 600,000 distinct CDR3 sequences, with 15% to 20% occurring only once. The source material was CD8+ T cells from PBMCs. Receptors were obtained from a human donor in good health (CMV status not recorded). Some clones in this sample may be carry-over from other donors' samples.

The gene calls are TRBV28 and TRBJ1-5, with 8 bases aligning to TRBD1. The CDR3 has 15 residues. Germline V gives CDR1 MDHEN, CDR2 SYDVKM. V dropped 7 bases and J dropped 6; count of bases not matched to a gene: 11. The CDR3 coding sequence is TGTGCCAGCATCGCCGGACAGGGCTTGAGTCAGCCCCAGCATTTT. This gives the protein CASIAGQGLSQPQHF.

The V gene is TRBV4-1, the J gene TRBJ2-1; TRBD2 matches 14 bases. CDR3 length: 16 residues. CDR1 and CDR2 from the germline V gene are MGHRA and YSYEKL. With V trimmed by 5 bases and J by 4 bases, 4 bases remained unmatched. CDR3 amino acids: CASSVRTSGGYNEQFF. CDR3 coding DNA: TGCGCCAGCAGCGTCCGGACTAGCGGGGGGTACAATGAGCAGTTCTTC.

In this sample, this clonotype turned up many times. The chain uses TRBV27 and TRBJ2-4, with D perhaps TRBD1 or TRBD2 (5 bases each). This CDR3 has 15 amino acids. Trimming took 3 bases from V and 7 from J, leaving 16 bases between them. Germline V gives CDR1 MNHEY, CDR2 SMNVEV (reference sequence). CDR3 residues: CASSFGGSYMNIQYF. CDR3 nucleotide sequence: TGTGCCAGCAGTTTTGGGGGAAGCTATATGAACATTCAGTACTTC.

This clonotype was counted ten times or more. The chain combines TRBV7-6 with TRBJ1-4, with 10 bases fitting TRBD1. Germline trimming cut 5 bases from V and 10 bases from J; bases unmatched to any gene: 1. The CDR3 has 12 amino acids. Germline CDR1 reads SGHVS; CDR2 reads FNYEAQ. The CDR3 protein is CASSRTGGKLFF. The CDR3 region has the DNA TGTGCCAGCAGCCGGACAGGGGGAAAACTGTTTTTT.

In this sample, this clonotype turned up many times. The V call is TRBV7-8, the J call TRBJ2-1; 13 nucleotides align to TRBD2. The CDR3 consists of 17 residues. V was pared by 0 bases and J by 10 bases, with 9 bases of the junction left unmatched. Germline-derived CDR1 and CDR2 are SGHVS and FQNEAQ. The CDR3 DNA is TGTGCCAGCAGCTTAGCGACTAGCGGGGGGTTGGGAGGGGAGCAGTTCTTC. It is translated as CASSLATSGGLGGEQFF.

This clonotype was counted at least ten times. The chain links TRBV12-3 or TRBV12-4 to TRBJ1-2, with D maybe TRBD1 (5 bases). The CDR3 length is 17 residues. V was pared by 2 bases and J by 6 bases, with 22 bases between. This CDR3 reads CASSLSSGPPKGNGYTF. CDR3 in DNA: TGTGCCAGCAGTTTATCTTCGGGACCACCAAAGGGGAATGGCTACACCTTC.

This clonotype was picked up many times. J is TRBJ2-1 and V is TRBV10-3; D gene uncertain. The germline CDR1 and CDR2 sequences are ENHRY and SYGVKD. CDR3 length: 13 residues. Trimming pared 3 bases from V and 7 bases from J, leaving 10 bases between. CDR3 nucleotide sequence: TGTGCCATCAGTGAAGTCCCGGAAAATGAGCAGTTCTTC. This sequence encodes CAISEVPENEQFF.

This clonotype has more than one count but fewer than ten. The rearrangement joins TRBV29-1 to TRBJ2-2, with no clear D. The CDR3 sequence is 11 residues long. Germline V gives CDR1 SQVTM, CDR2 ANQGSEA. Trimming removed 5 bases from V and 5 bases from J, with 6 bases in between. The CDR3 sequence is CSVWETGELFF. CDR3 DNA sequence: TGCAGCGTTTGGGAAACCGGGGAGCTGTTTTTT.

This clonotype was picked up a small number of times. The chain joins TRBV20-1 to TRBJ2-1; possible D gene TRBD2, 5 bases. The CDR3 sequence is 11 residues long. Germline values: CDR1 DFQATT, CDR2 SNEGSKA (reference sequence). Trimming cost V 2 bases and J 8 bases, with 7 bases left between them. The CDR3 DNA reads TGCAGTGCTAGACGGGGATATGAGCAGTTCTTC. Protein product: CSARRGYEQFF.

The chain recombines TRBV19 with TRBJ2-3; D may match TRBD1 or TRBD2 (6 bases each). V lost 7 bases to trimming and J lost 3 bases, with 14 bases between them. Looked up from germline, CDR1 is LNHDA and CDR2 is SQIVND (reference sequence). This CDR3 is 14 amino acids long. The CDR3 sequence is CASTLKGGTDTQYF. The CDR3, as DNA: TGTGCCAGTACCCTGAAGGGGGGTACAGATACGCAGTATTTT.

This clonotype has a count of ten or more. This chain connects TRBV6-1 to TRBJ2-7; no reliable D call. Germline loops: CDR1 MNHNS, CDR2 SASEGT. The CDR3 has 14 residues. V lost 0 bases, J lost 1 base, and 7 bases lay in between. CDR3 DNA sequence: TGTGCCAGCAGTGAAGCGCCGCTATCCTACGAGCAGTACTTC. It yields the protein CASSEAPLSYEQYF.

In its sample, this clonotype was seen many times. J is TRBJ2-7 and V is TRBV7-9, with D perhaps matching TRBD1 or TRBD2 (6 bases each). The CDR3 loop spans 14 amino acids. Trimming removed 4 bases at V and 3 bases at J, with 13 bases between. Per germline, CDR1 SEHNR and CDR2 FQNEAQ (reference sequence). The CDR3 sequence: CASSSQGRGYEQYF. CDR3 sequence (DNA): TGTGCCAGCAGCTCCCAGGGGCGGGGCTACGAGCAGTACTTC. Supplemented by reference TRBV7-9 and TRBJ2-7, the full variable domain reads DTGVSQNPRHKITKRGQNVTFRCDPISEHNRLYWYRQTLGQGPEFLTYFQNEAQLEKSRLLSDRFSAERPKGSFSTLEIQRTEQGDSAMYLCASSSQGRGYEQYFGPGTRLTVT.

CDR3 nucleotide sequence: TGTGCCAGTAGTATAGATCGCGAGGGGGTGAACACTGAAGCTTTCTTT. Residues: CASSIDREGVNTEAFF. V gene TRBV19 combines with J gene TRBJ1-1; possibly TRBD1 for D (6 bases). CDR3 length equals 16 residues. The germline V gene has CDR1 LNHDA and CDR2 SQIVND (reference sequence). The V end lost 0 bases, the J end lost 0 bases, and 11 bases lay between the germline ends.

Of note for this clonotype: Because it lacks the conserved phenylalanine or tryptophan at the end, this CDR3 is likely a read error. The chain employs TRBV13 and TRBJ2-5; TRBD2 matches at 9 bases. This CDR3 has 18 residues. Germline CDR1 is PRHDT and CDR2 is FYEKMQ (reference sequence). With 0 bases clipped from V and 2 bases from J, the junction kept 10 bases outside the gene matches. The CDR3 spells CASSLGRPSGIGQETQYL. As DNA, the CDR3 is TGTGCCAGCAGCTTAGGGCGACCTAGCGGGATCGGTCAAGAGACCCAGTACTTA.

This clonotype was observed a handful of times. The chain recombines TRBV18 with TRBJ1-5; D gene unclear. V was pared by 3 bases and J by 5 bases, with 11 bases between. Germline CDR1 reads KGHSH; CDR2 reads LQKENI. There are 14 residues in the CDR3. The CDR3 DNA reads as TGTGCCAGCTCACCCCGAGACGGAGATCAGCCCCAGCATTTT. The encoded protein is CASSPRDGDQPQHF.

The chain links TRBV7-9 to TRBJ1-1; D is unclear. Germline CDR1 SEHNR, CDR2 FQNEAQ (reference sequence). This CDR3 has 18 residues. Trimming left V 1 base short and J 8 bases short, with 26 bases between. CDR3 sequence: CASSLVVRLKEPQKEAFF. The CDR3, as DNA: TGTGCCAGCAGCTTAGTAGTTCGCTTAAAAGAGCCCCAGAAGGAAGCTTTCTTT.

This clonotype was recorded many times. V usage is TRBV7-9 and J usage is TRBJ1-2; TRBD1 is a possible D gene (6 bases). Germline lookup yields CDR1 SEHNR and CDR2 FQNEAQ (reference sequence). The CDR3 has 13 amino acids. V was clipped by 5 bases and J by 2 bases, with 9 bases between them. In DNA form, the CDR3 reads TGTGCCAGCAGCGACACAGGGAACTATGGCTACACCTTC. Translation gives CASSDTGNYGYTF.

This clonotype was seen a handful of times. The chain has TRBV5-4 and TRBJ2-1; 10 nucleotides agree with TRBD2. J gave up 3 bases and V 0 bases, and 3 bases lay outside the gene matches. The CDR3 extends over 16 amino acids. Germline V gives CDR1 SGHNT, CDR2 YYREEE (reference sequence). CDR3: CASSLVLAGDYNEQFF. In nucleotides, the CDR3 is TGTGCCAGCAGCTTGGTTCTAGCGGGAGACTACAATGAGCAGTTCTTC.

This clonotype was seen a single time. A much larger clone is a single base away; this may be a read error. This chain joins TRBV5-6 and TRBJ2-7; the D gene is possibly TRBD2 (6 bases). Germline V gene lookup returns CDR1 SGHDT and CDR2 YYEEEE. Trimming shortened V by 6 bases and J by 2 bases, and 18 bases separated the two germline ends. The CDR3 sequence is 15 residues long. CDR3 sequence (DNA): TGTGCCAGCATCGTAACGGGACTGAAAACCTACGAGCAGTACTTC. Translating it yields CASIVTGLKTYEQYF. Variable domain in full (rest from reference TRBV5-6 and TRBJ2-7): DAGVTQSPTHLIKTRGQQVTLRCSPKSGHDTVSWYQQALGQGPQFIFQYYEEEERQRGNFPDRFSGHQFPNYSSELNVNALLLGDSALYLCASIVTGLKTYEQYFGPGTRLTVT.

A few counts support this clonotype. This chain connects TRBV29-1 to TRBJ2-7; 7 nucleotides line up with TRBD1. Losses at the gene ends were 5 bases for V and 2 bases for J; bases not matched to a gene: 6. Germline values: CDR1 SQVTM, CDR2 ANQGSEA. The length of the CDR3 is 13 residues. The CDR3 region has the DNA TGCAGCGTTTCCCCGACAGGGACCTACGAGCAGTACTTC. It translates to CSVSPTGTYEQYF.

This clonotype was counted many times. This chain joins TRBV7-3 and TRBJ2-1; 9 nucleotides line up with TRBD2. Looked up from germline, CDR1 is SGHTA and CDR2 is FQGTGA. The length of the CDR3 is 15 residues. V shed 3 bases and J 5 bases; nucleotides not matched to a gene: 5. The CDR3 DNA sequence: TGTGCCAGCAGCTTGAGCGGGGGGTACGACAATGAGCAGTTCTTC. The encoded protein is CASSLSGGYDNEQFF.

This clonotype turned up a few times. The chain is built from TRBV2 and TRBJ1-3, with D perhaps TRBD1 (6 bases). V was clipped by 7 bases and J by 4 bases, with 17 bases between them. CDR3 length equals 15 residues. Germline V gene lookup returns CDR1 SNHLY and CDR2 FYNNEI. In DNA, the CDR3 is TGTGCCAGCATGGAGGGATCAGGGGCGGGAAACACCATATATTTT. This translates into CASMEGSGAGNTIYF. Full variable domain (remainder filled in from reference TRBV2 and TRBJ1-3): EPEVTQTPSHQVTQMGQEVILRCVPISNHLYFYWYRQILGQKVEFLVSFYNNEISEKSEIFDDQFSVERPDGSNFTLKIRSTKLEDSAMYFCASMEGSGAGNTIYFGEGSWLTVV.

Only one count was recorded for this clonotype. The V and J genes are TRBV5-1 and TRBJ2-1; tentatively, D is TRBD1 or TRBD2 (5 bases each). Trimming left V 1 base short and J 4 bases short, with 24 bases between. The CDR3 consists of 19 residues. Germline V lookup: CDR1 SGHRS, CDR2 YFSETQ. The CDR3 nucleotides read TGCGCCAGCAGCTTGAGGATGCAACGGGGACGCCGACCATACAATGAGCAGTTCTTC. It translates to CASSLRMQRGRRPYNEQFF.

There are a few counts of this clonotype. This chain links TRBV25-1 with TRBJ1-5; D call uncertain. V was cut by 4 bases and J by 3 bases, with 7 bases left in between. Germline V gives CDR1 MGHDK, CDR2 SYGVNS. This CDR3 has 13 amino acids. The CDR3 nucleotides are TGTGCCAGCAGTGGACGGTACAATCAGCCCCAGCATTTT. Its translation is CASSGRYNQPQHF.

This clonotype was counted only a few times. The chain combines TRBV7-9 with TRBJ1-2; no clear D gene. The CDR3 runs to 15 residues. V was clipped by 1 base and J by 4 bases, with 13 bases between them. From germline, CDR1 is SEHNR and CDR2 FQNEAQ (reference sequence). The CDR3 DNA sequence: TGTGCCAGCAGCTTAGGGTCCGGCACCCTCTATGGCTACACCTTC. It encodes CASSLGSGTLYGYTF.

CDR3 in DNA: TGTGCCAGCAGTACAGGACTAGCGGGAGGAGGAGGGGGGGGGCTCTACAATGAGCAGTTCTTC. This codes for CASSTGLAGGGGGGLYNEQFF. The chain links TRBV28 to TRBJ2-1; TRBD2 agrees at 14 bases. Germline CDR1 is MDHEN and CDR2 is SYDVKM. V dropped 5 bases and J dropped 3; count of bases not matched to a gene: 18. The CDR3 runs to 21 residues. Based on the CDR3 plus reference TRBV28 and TRBJ2-1, the full variable domain is DVKVTQSSRYLVKRTGEKVFLECVQDMDHENMFWYRQDPGLGLRLIYFSYDVKMKEKGDIPEGYSVSREKKERFSLILESASTNQTSMYLCASSTGLAGGGGGGLYNEQFFGPGTRLTVL.

The genes are TRBV6-6 and TRBJ2-7; tentatively, D is TRBD1 (6 bases). Per germline, CDR1 MNHNY and CDR2 SVGAGI (reference sequence). The CDR3 runs to 13 residues. V lost 4 bases to trimming and J lost 5 bases, with 12 bases between them. The CDR3: CASSSRGTNEQYF. CDR3 in DNA: TGTGCCAGCAGTTCCAGGGGTACCAACGAGCAGTACTTC.

In this sample, this clonotype turned up many times. The chain uses TRBV6-5 and TRBJ2-7, with 12 bases lining up with TRBD2. V trimming: 5 bases; J trimming: 4 bases; junction bases outside the gene matches: 6. Germline loops: CDR1 MNHEY, CDR2 SVGAGI. The CDR3 consists of 15 residues. In DNA, the CDR3 is TGTGCCAGCAGTGTCGGACTAGCGGGAAAGTACGAGCAGTACTTC. Its protein product is CASSVGLAGKYEQYF.

This clonotype was counted many times. J is TRBJ1-1 and V is TRBV6-1, with a possible D match to TRBD1 (5 bases). This CDR3 contains 15 residues. Deletions cut 4 bases from V and 3 bases from J, with 15 bases between. Germline V lookup: CDR1 MNHNS, CDR2 SASEGT. The CDR3 is CASSAVRGRDTEAFF. As DNA, the CDR3 is TGTGCCAGCAGTGCCGTAAGGGGCAGGGACACTGAAGCTTTCTTT.